Sequencing of this T cell receptor beta chain was carried out in a study of cytomegalovirus exposure and HLA in healthy donors. The PCR had 60 Vbeta and 13 Jbeta primers. Method: immunoSEQ multiplex PCR; TCRdb's copy keeps in-frame clones and lacks some. This table holds around 77,000 clones. Although they were nominally healthy when sampled, donors likely had unrecorded immune exposures. General study points: Cytomegalovirus-associated TCR beta chains were listed, numbering some 170.

A note on this clone: Its target is not known.

The clonotype was recovered from a man aged 45-65 years in good health and CMV-seropositive. Sequencing used PBMCs.

The CDR3 DNA reads as TGTGCCAGCAGCTTAGCGGGACAGGTTCATGGCTACACCTTC. Protein sequence: CASSLAGQVHGYTF. The V gene is TRBV7-9, the J gene TRBJ1-2, with 8 bases identical to TRBD1. The CDR3 is 14 amino acids. J gave up 6 bases and V 0 bases, and 3 bases lay outside the gene matches. Germline-derived CDR1 and CDR2 are SEHNR and FQNEAQ (reference sequence).